Here is one T cell receptor beta chain with its context. This receptor's antigen is unknown. No base quality information exists; no much larger clone differs at one position. Using a constant-region primer and ProtoScript II reverse transcriptase, TCRbeta-specific cDNA was reverse-transcribed from around 500 ng total RNA. TCRbeta libraries were built with three nested multiplex PCR rounds, a slightly modified ARM-PCR procedure. The first two PCR rounds used multiplex TRBV1-TRBV30 forward primers with a Cbeta reverse primer, each for about 10 cycles. A final 25-cycle PCR with Deep VentR polymerase added sample barcodes and Illumina adapters. Before sequencing, amplicons between 200 and 500 bp were purified from gel using a QIAquick gel extraction kit. An Illumina HiSeq 2500 was used to sequence the TCRbeta amplicons, generating 250-bp paired-end reads. In the paper's pipeline: To recover full CDR3 sequences, reads were quality-trimmed using Trimmomatic v0.33 and paired reads were then merged using FLASH v1.2.11. MiGEC v1.2.1b assigned V, D and J germline segments to the rearranged TCRbeta sequences. VDJtools v1.0.0 computed clonotype statistics and Shannon-Wiener diversity indices. To reduce sampling bias, subsequent analyses other than the diversity analysis used only the 250 most abundant clonotypes in each sample. The public reads were quality trimmed at Q25 with fastp and then assembled into clones with MiXCR by TCRdb, keeping productive beta chains. A single entry per CDR3 protein holds the most common genes and DNA from its merged rows. TCRdb's processing, not the authors', yielded these V and J calls. Recorded for this sample are about 180,000 distinct CDR3 sequences; over 45% of them occurred a single time. The ten largest make up about 70% of the sample.

Blood RNA was extracted from unsorted whole blood using TRIzol reagent, and germline DNA was obtained with the DNeasy Blood & Tissue kit. Chronic HBV infection was present in the patients, and the patients were treatment-naive at sampling. Before surgery, about 4 milliliters of peripheral blood were collected into K2EDTA tubes. The CDR3 measures 13 amino acids from cysteine to phenylalanine. The CDR3 DNA has 39 bases and is translated from base 1. Unmatched junction bases come to 3, with V trimmed by 4 bases and J by 3 bases. CDR1 MGHRA and CDR2 YSYEKL were looked up in the germline V gene. These data come from a study of tumor-infiltrating lymphocytes in primary liver carcinoma (dated by TCRdb to 2016 to 2017). A note on the overall study: Four or five patients with histopathologically diagnosed primary liver carcinoma underwent surgical resection in China between 2015 and March 2016. The five patients, three men and two women aged 30 to 69 years, had hepatocellular carcinoma (four) or combined HCC and intrahepatic cholangiocarcinoma (one). The five patients had tumors of stage T1-T3 N0M0, with maximum diameters ranging from 4.2 to 10 cm. Each sample produced roughly 3.65 to 7.13 million productive TCRbeta reads, and read depth showed no significant difference between tissue types. For each liver tumor, the study sampled five regions along with adjacent normal tissue and blood, and applied TCRbeta repertoire sequencing, expression microarrays and whole-exome sequencing. TCRbeta repertoire sequencing covered 35 or so specimens from 5 patients: some 25 tumor regions, 5 adjacent noncancerous liver tissues and 5 peripheral blood samples. Repertoires from technical replicates were highly reproducible, with mean shared-clone rates around 0.87 and correlation coefficients above 0.98. Study-level results and caveats: Compared with blood, tumors had a significantly larger share of the repertoire taken up by the top 250 clones (p = 0.039). Pairs of tumor regions showed greater repertoire overlap (mean around 36%) than tumor-adjacent pairs (approximately 17%) or tumor-blood pairs (around 15%), which is consistent with antigen-driven expansion. Only the TCR beta chain was sequenced, so true repertoire diversity is likely underestimated because unpaired alpha chains were not captured. Bulk unsorted samples precluded comparing CD4+ and CD8+ T cell repertoires. Only five or six patients were included in the study, and the authors note that the findings should be validated in a larger study.

This sequence uses TRBV4-1 and TRBJ2-7; TRBD2 fits 7 bases in the junction. Sample: peripheral blood. This clonotype originated in a man aged 35-49 years with primary liver carcinoma and hepatitis B virus infection. The sequenced DNA: TGCGCCAGCAGCCGGGACTACAACTACGAGCAGTACTTC. It translates to CASSRDYNYEQYF.